Listed below are T cell receptor beta chains from one sample, sequenced in a study of technical replicates of blood from a few donors. Only in-frame clones appear in the TCRdb table, and some are missing; sequencing was by immunoSEQ multiplex PCR. The sample consists of 70,000 to 80,000 clones, 91% of them appearing once. Sequenced: T cells isolated from PBMCs. The receptors were sampled from a human donor in good health. Some clones in this sample may be carry-over from other donors' samples. Each CDR3 is given with its conserved first and last residue. A D gene is named only where the DNA matches it firmly. Clone size is shown for a subset of rows, as once, few, many or a class of expanded clone.

D gene: TRBD1; J gene: TRBJ2-2; clone size: NA; V gene: TRBV7-9; CDR3 protein: CASSLETGAGELFF; CDR3 DNA: TGTGCCAGCAGCTTAGAAACAGGGGCCGGGGAGCTGTTTTTT
D gene: NA; J gene: TRBJ1-5; clone size: NA; V gene: TRBV6-5; CDR3 protein: CASSYSPPISNQPQHF; CDR3 DNA: TGTGCCAGCAGTTACTCCCCCCCCATTAGCAATCAGCCCCAGCATTTT
D gene: TRBD2; J gene: TRBJ2-1; clone size: NA; V gene: TRBV11-2; CDR3 protein: CASSSSLAGGSSYNEQFF; CDR3 DNA: TGTGCCAGCAGCTCGTCACTAGCGGGAGGGAGCTCCTACAATGAGCAGTTCTTC
D gene: NA; J gene: TRBJ1-5; clone size: few; V gene: TRBV19; CDR3 protein: CASSRRKEGSNQPQHF; CDR3 DNA: TGTGCCAGTAGCCGGCGGAAGGAGGGGAGCAATCAGCCCCAGCATTTT
D gene: NA; J gene: TRBJ1-1; clone size: NA; V gene: TRBV5-1; CDR3 protein: CASSLERGAGVNTEAFF; CDR3 DNA: TGCGCCAGCAGCTTGGAACGCGGGGCGGGGGTGAACACTGAAGCTTTCTTT
D gene: TRBD1; J gene: TRBJ2-3; clone size: NA; V gene: TRBV28; CDR3 protein: CASSPGTGSTDTQYF; CDR3 DNA: TGTGCCAGCAGTCCCGGGACAGGGAGCACAGATACGCAGTATTTT
D gene: NA; J gene: TRBJ1-1; clone size: once; V gene: TRBV27; CDR3 protein: CASSPWAGNTEAFF; CDR3 DNA: TGTGCCAGCAGTCCTTGGGCGGGGAACACTGAAGCTTTCTTT
D gene: TRBD2; J gene: TRBJ2-7; clone size: few; V gene: TRBV2; CDR3 protein: CASRVTSGTYEQYF; CDR3 DNA: TGTGCCAGCAGGGTCACTAGCGGAACCTACGAGCAGTACTTC
D gene: TRBD2; J gene: TRBJ2-1; clone size: NA; V gene: TRBV28; CDR3 protein: CASSYHLAGGRNEQFF; CDR3 DNA: TGTGCCAGCAGTTACCATCTAGCGGGAGGGCGCAATGAGCAGTTCTTC
D gene: TRBD2; J gene: TRBJ2-1; clone size: once; V gene: TRBV4-2; CDR3 protein: CASSQGLAGGINEQFF; CDR3 DNA: TGTGCCAGCAGCCAAGGGCTAGCGGGGGGTATCAATGAGCAGTTCTTC
D gene: NA; J gene: TRBJ1-2; clone size: NA; V gene: TRBV5-1; CDR3 protein: CASSYLWDTEGAGYTF; CDR3 DNA: TGCGCCAGCAGCTATTTATGGGACACTGAAGGCGCTGGCTACACCTTC
D gene: NA; J gene: TRBJ1-5; clone size: NA; V gene: TRBV28; CDR3 protein: CASSLGWHQGGIQPQHF; CDR3 DNA: TGTGCCAGCAGTTTAGGGTGGCATCAAGGGGGAATTCAGCCCCAGCATTTT
D gene: TRBD1; J gene: TRBJ2-7; clone size: NA; V gene: TRBV10-1; CDR3 protein: CASSVGQGGYEQYF; CDR3 DNA: TGCGCCAGCAGTGTGGGACAGGGGGGCTACGAGCAGTACTTC
D gene: NA; J gene: TRBJ1-3; clone size: NA; V gene: TRBV9; CDR3 protein: CASSVVGTSGNTIYF; CDR3 DNA: TGTGCCAGCAGCGTAGTCGGGACTTCAGGAAACACCATATATTTT
D gene: NA; J gene: TRBJ1-2; clone size: NA; V gene: TRBV7-8; CDR3 protein: CASSGRVAGRLSYTF; CDR3 DNA: TGTGCCAGCAGCGGCCGAGTGGCAGGAAGGCTAAGCTACACCTTC
D gene: NA; J gene: TRBJ1-6; clone size: NA; V gene: TRBV4-1; CDR3 protein: CASSQDSSYNSPLHF; CDR3 DNA: TGCGCCAGCAGCCAAGACAGCTCCTATAATTCACCCCTCCACTTT
D gene: NA; J gene: TRBJ2-1; clone size: NA; V gene: TRBV4-1; CDR3 protein: CASSQDLGGGLNEQFF; CDR3 DNA: TGCGCCAGCAGCCAGGACCTAGGTGGGGGCCTCAATGAGCAGTTCTTC
D gene: NA; J gene: TRBJ1-3; clone size: NA; V gene: TRBV21-1; CDR3 protein: CASSRTGGGNTIYF; CDR3 DNA: TGTGCCAGCAGCAGGACAGGGGGTGGAAACACCATATATTTT
D gene: NA; J gene: TRBJ1-2; clone size: NA; V gene: TRBV6-5; CDR3 protein: CASSLYSGGYTF; CDR3 DNA: TGTGCCAGCAGTTTATACAGCGGCGGCTACACCTTC
D gene: TRBD2; J gene: TRBJ2-3; clone size: NA; V gene: TRBV5-1; CDR3 protein: CASSRLGGEGGTQYF; CDR3 DNA: TGCGCCAGCAGTCGCCTTGGGGGGGAAGGAGGTACGCAGTATTTT
D gene: NA; J gene: TRBJ1-1; clone size: few; V gene: TRBV5-1; CDR3 protein: CASSLRGGESEAFF; CDR3 DNA: TGCGCCAGCAGCTTGAGGGGGGGAGAGTCTGAAGCTTTCTTT
D gene: TRBD1; J gene: TRBJ2-6; clone size: NA; V gene: TRBV12-5; CDR3 protein: CASGSGQGGTGANVLTF; CDR3 DNA: TGTGCTAGTGGTTCGGGACAGGGGGGGACCGGGGCCAACGTCCTGACTTTC
D gene: NA; J gene: TRBJ1-2; clone size: NA; V gene: TRBV5-6; CDR3 protein: CASSALGHDLNYGYTF; CDR3 DNA: TGTGCCAGCAGCGCCCTAGGACACGACCTCAACTATGGCTACACCTTC
D gene: TRBD1; J gene: TRBJ2-1; clone size: NA; V gene: TRBV28; CDR3 protein: CASSPTRDSYYNEQFF; CDR3 DNA: TGTGCCAGCAGTCCCACCCGGGACAGCTACTACAATGAGCAGTTCTTC
D gene: TRBD2; J gene: TRBJ2-5; clone size: NA; V gene: TRBV9; CDR3 protein: CASSDPRDYPQETQYF; CDR3 DNA: TGTGCCAGCAGCGACCCCCGGGACTACCCCCAAGAGACCCAGTACTTC
D gene: TRBD1; J gene: TRBJ1-1; clone size: NA; V gene: TRBV11-3; CDR3 protein: CASSTYRGQGTEAFF; CDR3 DNA: TGTGCCAGCAGCACCTACAGGGGGCAAGGAACTGAAGCTTTCTTT
D gene: NA; J gene: TRBJ2-7; clone size: NA; V gene: TRBV9; CDR3 protein: CASSGGVGGYEQYF; CDR3 DNA: TGTGCCAGCAGCGGCGGAGTCGGGGGCTACGAGCAGTACTTC
D gene: NA; J gene: TRBJ2-7; clone size: NA; V gene: TRBV5-4; CDR3 protein: CASSGLYEQYF; CDR3 DNA: TGTGCCAGCAGCGGCCTCTACGAGCAGTACTTC
D gene: NA; J gene: TRBJ2-4; clone size: NA; V gene: TRBV14; CDR3 protein: CASSQLGGLQYF; CDR3 DNA: TGTGCCAGCAGCCAACTGGGGGGGCTTCAGTACTTC
D gene: NA; J gene: TRBJ2-7; clone size: NA; V gene: TRBV5-1; CDR3 protein: CASGAWERGIYTTYEQYF; CDR3 DNA: TGCGCCAGCGGTGCGTGGGAAAGGGGGATCTACACAACCTACGAGCAGTACTTC
D gene: TRBD1; J gene: TRBJ2-2; clone size: NA; V gene: TRBV5-4; CDR3 protein: CASSDGQGRTGELFF; CDR3 DNA: TGTGCCAGCAGCGACGGACAGGGGCGAACCGGGGAGCTGTTTTTT
D gene: TRBD2; J gene: TRBJ2-3; clone size: NA; V gene: TRBV4-2; CDR3 protein: CASSQVGTSDTDTQYF; CDR3 DNA: TGTGCCAGCAGCCAAGTCGGGACTAGCGACACAGATACGCAGTATTTT
D gene: NA; J gene: TRBJ2-7; clone size: once; V gene: TRBV11-2; CDR3 protein: CASSSPIGKGAFNEQYF; CDR3 DNA: TGTGCCAGCAGCTCCCCCATCGGGAAGGGCGCCTTCAACGAGCAGTACTTC
D gene: NA; J gene: TRBJ2-7; clone size: NA; V gene: TRBV27; CDR3 protein: CASSFGGTYEQYF; CDR3 DNA: TGTGCCAGCAGTTTTGGAGGGACCTACGAGCAGTACTTC
D gene: TRBD1; J gene: TRBJ2-7; clone size: NA; V gene: TRBV5-1; CDR3 protein: CASSLGTGPPYEQYF; CDR3 DNA: TGCGCCAGCAGCTTGGGGACAGGGCCCCCCTACGAGCAGTACTTC
D gene: NA; J gene: TRBJ1-4; clone size: once; V gene: TRBV28; CDR3 protein: CASRTQGVGEKLFF; CDR3 DNA: TGTGCCAGCAGAACACAGGGAGTTGGTGAAAAACTGTTTTTT
D gene: TRBD2; J gene: TRBJ2-1; clone size: NA; V gene: TRBV6-1; CDR3 protein: CASSVLSGTSGFYNEQFF; CDR3 DNA: TGTGCCAGCAGTGTATTATCCGGGACTAGCGGGTTCTACAATGAGCAGTTCTTC
D gene: TRBD1; J gene: TRBJ2-7; clone size: NA; V gene: TRBV27; CDR3 protein: CASSLWTGTGEYEQYF; CDR3 DNA: TGTGCCAGCAGTTTATGGACCGGGACAGGGGAATACGAGCAGTACTTC
D gene: NA; J gene: TRBJ1-2; clone size: NA; V gene: TRBV15; CDR3 protein: CATSRNGGYGYTF; CDR3 DNA: TGTGCCACCAGCAGAAATGGGGGGTATGGCTACACCTTC
D gene: NA; J gene: TRBJ2-7; clone size: NA; V gene: TRBV7-3; CDR3 protein: CASSLLGAPTYEQYF; CDR3 DNA: TGTGCCAGCAGCTTATTGGGGGCCCCAACCTACGAGCAGTACTTC
D gene: NA; J gene: TRBJ2-5; clone size: NA; V gene: TRBV5-6; CDR3 protein: CASSFGVLPETQYF; CDR3 DNA: TGTGCCAGCAGCTTCGGGGTTTTGCCGGAGACCCAGTACTTC
D gene: NA; J gene: TRBJ2-6; clone size: NA; V gene: TRBV7-9; CDR3 protein: CASSFRQNSGANVLTF; CDR3 DNA: TGTGCCAGCAGCTTCCGACAGAATTCTGGGGCCAACGTCCTGACTTTC
D gene: NA; J gene: TRBJ2-7; clone size: NA; V gene: TRBV29-1; CDR3 protein: CSVEPAESYEQYF; CDR3 DNA: TGCAGCGTTGAGCCGGCGGAATCCTACGAGCAGTACTTC
D gene: TRBD1; J gene: TRBJ1-5; clone size: NA; V gene: TRBV25-1; CDR3 protein: CASSADTGEYQPQHF; CDR3 DNA: TGTGCCAGCAGTGCCGATACAGGGGAGTACCAGCCCCAGCATTTT
D gene: NA; J gene: TRBJ2-2; clone size: NA; V gene: TRBV11-3; CDR3 protein: CASSFRRGGTGELFF; CDR3 DNA: TGTGCCAGCAGCTTCCGCAGGGGTGGCACCGGGGAGCTGTTTTTT
D gene: NA; J gene: TRBJ2-1; clone size: once; V gene: TRBV28; CDR3 protein: CASNHGERYNEQFF; CDR3 DNA: TGTGCCAGCAATCATGGGGAGCGTTACAATGAGCAGTTCTTC
D gene: TRBD1; J gene: TRBJ2-7; clone size: NA; V gene: TRBV28; CDR3 protein: CATSWGVMDRGYEQYF; CDR3 DNA: TGTGCCACCTCCTGGGGTGTTATGGACAGGGGCTACGAGCAGTACTTC
D gene: TRBD2; J gene: TRBJ2-1; clone size: once; V gene: TRBV11-2; CDR3 protein: CASRVAGKMGVKFF; CDR3 DNA: TGTGCCAGCAGAGTAGCGGGTAAAATGGGGGTGAAGTTCTTC
D gene: TRBD1; J gene: TRBJ1-1; clone size: few; V gene: TRBV30; CDR3 protein: CAWSVLDRVGTEAFF; CDR3 DNA: TGTGCCTGGAGCGTACTGGACAGGGTGGGCACTGAAGCTTTCTTT
D gene: NA; J gene: TRBJ1-3; clone size: NA; V gene: TRBV18; CDR3 protein: CASSPQWGQETVLYSGNTIYF; CDR3 DNA: TGTGCCAGCTCACCACAATGGGGGCAAGAGACAGTACTTTACTCTGGAAACACCATATATTTT
D gene: TRBD2; J gene: TRBJ2-3; clone size: NA; V gene: TRBV19; CDR3 protein: CASSIQAGPDTQYF; CDR3 DNA: TGTGCCAGTAGTATCCAAGCGGGACCAGATACGCAGTATTTT
D gene: TRBD2; J gene: TRBJ2-2; clone size: NA; V gene: TRBV4-1; CDR3 protein: CASSQDPKLAGGLNTGELFF; CDR3 DNA: TGCGCCAGCAGCCAAGATCCTAAACTAGCGGGGGGGCTGAACACCGGGGAGCTGTTTTTT
D gene: NA; J gene: TRBJ2-7; clone size: NA; V gene: TRBV11-2; CDR3 protein: CASSLVAANEQYF; CDR3 DNA: TGTGCCAGCAGCTTAGTAGCGGCCAACGAGCAGTACTTC
D gene: TRBD2; J gene: TRBJ2-1; clone size: NA; V gene: TRBV18; CDR3 protein: CASSSTSGSPNEQFF; CDR3 DNA: TGTGCCAGCTCGTCTACTAGCGGGAGCCCTAATGAGCAGTTCTTC